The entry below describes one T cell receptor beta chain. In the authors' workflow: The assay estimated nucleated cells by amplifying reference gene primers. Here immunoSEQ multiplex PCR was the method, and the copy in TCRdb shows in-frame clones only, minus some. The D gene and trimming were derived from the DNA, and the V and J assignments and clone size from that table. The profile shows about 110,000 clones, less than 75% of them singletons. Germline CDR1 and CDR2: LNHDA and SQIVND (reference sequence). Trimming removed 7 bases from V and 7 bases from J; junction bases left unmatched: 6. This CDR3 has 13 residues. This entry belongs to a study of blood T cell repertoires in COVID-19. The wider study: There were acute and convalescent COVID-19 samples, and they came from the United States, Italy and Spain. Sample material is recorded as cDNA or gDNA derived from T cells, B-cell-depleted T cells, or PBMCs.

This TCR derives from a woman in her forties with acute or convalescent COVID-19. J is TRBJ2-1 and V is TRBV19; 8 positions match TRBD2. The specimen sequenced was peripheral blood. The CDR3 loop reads CASNRGGGNEQFF. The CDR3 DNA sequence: TGTGCCAGTAACCGGGGGGGCGGTAATGAGCAGTTCTTC. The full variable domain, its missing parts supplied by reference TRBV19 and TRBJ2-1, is DGGITQSPKYLFRKEGQNVTLSCEQNLNHDAMYWYRQDPGQGLRLIYYSQIVNDFQKGDIAEGYSVSREKKESFPLTVTSAQKNPTAFYLCASNRGGGNEQFFGPGTRLTVL.